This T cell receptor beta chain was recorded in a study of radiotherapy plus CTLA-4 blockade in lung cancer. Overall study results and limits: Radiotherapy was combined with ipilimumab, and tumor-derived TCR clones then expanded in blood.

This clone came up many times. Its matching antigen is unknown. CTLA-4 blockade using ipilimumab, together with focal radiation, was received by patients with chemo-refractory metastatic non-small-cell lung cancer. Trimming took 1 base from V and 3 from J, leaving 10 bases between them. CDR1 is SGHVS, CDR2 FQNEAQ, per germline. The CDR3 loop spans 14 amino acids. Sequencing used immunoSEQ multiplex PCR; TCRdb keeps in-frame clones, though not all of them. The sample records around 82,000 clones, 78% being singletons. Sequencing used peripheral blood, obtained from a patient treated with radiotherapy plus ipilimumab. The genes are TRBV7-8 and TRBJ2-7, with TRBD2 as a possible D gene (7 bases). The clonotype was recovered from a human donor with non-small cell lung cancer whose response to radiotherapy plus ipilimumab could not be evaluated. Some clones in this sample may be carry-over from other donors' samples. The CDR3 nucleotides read TGTGCCAGCAGCTTAGTGGGAGGGGGCTACGAGCAGTACTTC. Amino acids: CASSLVGGGYEQYF.